These 29 T cell receptor beta chains were sequenced from one sample in a study of monozygotic twins with inflammatory bowel disease. TCRdb re-analyzed the 5' RACE reads; it lists each CDR3 protein once, without DNA. This table holds under 150,000 distinct CDR3 sequences. Material for sequencing was blood. The receptor set was obtained from a human donor with ulcerative colitis or Crohn's disease, or a healthy co-twin of an affected twin (not recorded which).

The rearrangement joins TRBV5-1 to TRBJ2-3; TCRdb proposes TRBD1, but this gene call is untestable without DNA. The CDR3 consists of 14 residues. Germline V gene data show CDR1 as SGHRS and CDR2 as YFSETQ. CDR3: CASSAGQNTDTQYF.

This rearrangement joins TRBV7-2 to TRBJ2-3; TCRdb outputs TRBD1, but without DNA this stays unchecked. Germline lookup yields CDR1 SGHTA and CDR2 FQGNSA. This CDR3 has 16 residues. CDR3 region: CASSPNRDRPRDTQYF.

The rearrangement links TRBV20-1 to TRBJ1-6; TCRdb outputs TRBD1, but without DNA this stays unchecked. From germline, CDR1 is DFQATT and CDR2 SNEGSKA (reference sequence). This CDR3 is 14 amino acids long. The CDR3 protein is CSARGDSDNSPLHF.

The chain employs TRBV11-2 and TRBJ2-7; lacking DNA, the TRBD2 call made by TCRdb goes unchecked. CDR3 length: 16 residues. CDR1 and CDR2 (germline): SGHAT, FQNNGV. The CDR3 region is CASSLVSPSGTYEQYF.

This chain links TRBV27 with TRBJ1-5; there is no DNA to check the TCRdb D call of TRBD1. CDR3 length: 15 residues. The germline V gene encodes CDR1 MNHEY and CDR2 SMNVEV (reference sequence). CDR3: CASREAGTGRQPQHF.

The chain links TRBV12-3 or TRBV12-4 to TRBJ2-7; TCRdb calls TRBD1, which cannot be checked without DNA. This CDR3 is built from 14 residues. The CDR3 sequence is CASSSTGGWYEQYF.

The chain links TRBV18 to TRBJ1-3. Germline lookup yields CDR1 KGHSH and CDR2 LQKENI. The CDR3 is made up of 13 amino acids. The CDR3 reads CASSPLEGNTIYF. The full variable domain, in which reference TRBV18 and TRBJ1-3 provide the parts outside the CDR3, is NAGVMQNPRHLVRRRGQEARLRCSPMKGHSHVYWYRQLPEEGLKFMVYLQKENIIDESGMPKERFSAEFPKEGPSILRIQQVVRGDSAAYFCASSPLEGNTIYFGEGSWLTVV.

The chain carries TRBV4-2 and TRBJ2-7; TCRdb names TRBD1, which stays unverified in the absence of DNA. Germline V gene sequence: CDR1 LGHNA, CDR2 YNFKEQ. This CDR3 has 16 amino acids. CDR3 amino acids: CASSQAVAGETYEQYF.

This chain uses TRBV6-2 or TRBV6-3 with TRBJ1-2. CDR3 length: 12 amino acids. Germline CDR1 is MNHEY and CDR2 is SVGEGT. The CDR3 loop is CASSFNSYGYTF.

The CDR3 sequence: CASSPNYGYTF. The V gene is TRBV10-2, the J gene TRBJ1-2. The CDR3 length is 11 residues. CDR1 and CDR2 (germline): WSHSY, SAAADI.

The chain has TRBV2 and TRBJ2-7; TCRdb's D gene call, TRBD1, goes unchecked for lack of DNA. The CDR3 has 14 amino acids. Germline V gene lookup returns CDR1 SNHLY and CDR2 FYNNEI. The CDR3 protein is CASSENRDSYEQYF.

The rearrangement links TRBV18 to TRBJ1-4; the TRBD1 assignment by TCRdb is unverifiable without DNA. This CDR3 has 17 residues. Per germline, CDR1 KGHSH and CDR2 LQKENI. The CDR3 region is CASSPQTGGSTNEKLFF.

The chain employs TRBV7-2 and TRBJ2-3; TCRdb names TRBD2, which stays unverified in the absence of DNA. This CDR3 region has 16 residues. Germline V gene sequence: CDR1 SGHTA, CDR2 FQGNSA. CDR3 in amino acids: CASSVTSGAWADTQYF. Together with reference TRBV7-2 and TRBJ2-3, the CDR3 gives the full variable domain: GAGVSQSPSNKVTEKGKDVELRCDPISGHTALYWYRQSLGQGLEFLIYFQGNSAPDKSGLPSDRFSAERTGGSVSTLTIQRTQQEDSAVYLCASSVTSGAWADTQYFGPGTRLTVL.

The chain links TRBV18 to TRBJ1-2; checking the TCRdb D call of TRBD1 is not possible without DNA. Germline CDR1 and CDR2: KGHSH and LQKENI. This CDR3 is 12 amino acids long. CDR3 in amino acids: CASSPDRDGYTF.

The chain recombines TRBV12-5 with TRBJ1-4; TCRdb proposes TRBD1, but this gene call is untestable without DNA. The germline V gene has CDR1 LGHNT and CDR2 FRNRAP. The CDR3 runs to 15 residues. This chain's CDR3 is CASGLGQGGAEKLFF.

This chain uses TRBV27 with TRBJ2-1; with no DNA, the TCRdb D assignment of TRBD2 cannot be verified. CDR1 is MNHEY, CDR2 SMNVEV, per germline (reference sequence). CDR3 length equals 15 residues. This CDR3 is CASSLSSGGAWEQFF.

The rearrangement links TRBV20-1 to TRBJ2-1; TCRdb lists TRBD2, though no DNA is available to test this call. This CDR3 is 11 amino acids long. Germline values: CDR1 DFQATT, CDR2 SNEGSKA (reference sequence). The CDR3 spells CSARVAYEQFF.

V gene TRBV6-5 combines with J gene TRBJ2-3; no DNA is available, so the TRBD1 call from TCRdb remains unchecked. The CDR3 length is 15 residues. CDR1 and CDR2 (germline): MNHEY, SVGAGI. CDR3 region: CASSYYTGGADTQYF.

This sequence joins TRBV7-2 and TRBJ2-7; TCRdb's D call, TRBD2, is unchecked because there is no DNA. In germline, CDR1 is SGHTA, CDR2 FQGNSA. The length of the CDR3 is 13 residues. The CDR3 sequence is CASTRGGSYEQYF.

The rearrangement links TRBV11-2 to TRBJ2-2. The CDR3 extends over 14 amino acids. Germline lookup yields CDR1 SGHAT and CDR2 FQNNGV. The CDR3: CASSLVRLTGELFF.

V usage is TRBV25-1 and J usage is TRBJ1-1; TCRdb reports TRBD1, a call that lacks DNA to check it against. The CDR3 has 14 residues. CDR1 is MGHDK and CDR2 is SYGVNS in the germline V gene. The CDR3 sequence is CASSVGGANTEAFF.

The chain combines TRBV11-2 with TRBJ2-5; TCRdb selects TRBD2, and the lack of DNA leaves this call unchecked. CDR3 size: 15 residues. The V gene's germline CDR1 is SGHAT and CDR2 FQNNGV. The CDR3 here is CASSLGSGGLETQYF.

The chain joins TRBV20-1 to TRBJ2-5; TCRdb's D call, TRBD2, is unchecked because there is no DNA. Germline CDR1 reads DFQATT; CDR2 reads SNEGSKA (reference sequence). The CDR3 runs 13 residues. The CDR3 loop is CSAPRGGGETQYF.

The rearrangement uses TRBV27 and TRBJ2-1; TCRdb selects TRBD1, and the lack of DNA leaves this call unchecked. The CDR3 sequence is 15 residues long. CDR1 is MNHEY and CDR2 is SMNVEV in the germline V gene (reference sequence). The CDR3: CASHHGTGSNNEQFF.

The chain combines TRBV20-1 with TRBJ2-1; checking the TCRdb D call of TRBD2 is not possible without DNA. This CDR3 has 18 amino acids. Germline V gene data show CDR1 as DFQATT and CDR2 as SNEGSKA (reference sequence). CDR3 sequence reads: CSARDRTSGSSSYNEQFF.

The chain employs TRBV6-2 or TRBV6-3 and TRBJ2-7; the D gene TCRdb calls, TRBD2, cannot be checked with no DNA. Germline loops: CDR1 MNHEY, CDR2 SVGEGT. This CDR3 has 15 residues. CDR3: CASSYLGLAVYEQYF.

The chain joins TRBV13 to TRBJ1-1. Germline CDR1 and CDR2: PRHDT and FYEKMQ (reference sequence). CDR3 length equals 13 residues. The CDR3 spells CASSSGRVTEAFF. Full variable domain (remainder filled in from reference TRBV13 and TRBJ1-1): AAGVIQSPRHLIKEKRETATLKCYPIPRHDTVYWYQQGPGQDPQFLISFYEKMQSDKGSIPDRFSAQQFSDYHSELNMSSLELGDSALYFCASSSGRVTEAFFGQGTRLTVV.

The V call is TRBV12-3 or TRBV12-4, the J call TRBJ2-3; the TCRdb D gene call, TRBD2, has no DNA to confirm it. The CDR3 covers 16 residues. The CDR3 protein is CASSLHGGPSTDTQYF.

V is TRBV7-2 and J is TRBJ1-5; TCRdb returns TRBD1, unconfirmable since there is no DNA. The CDR3 runs 15 residues. Germline CDR1 and CDR2: SGHTA and FQGNSA. Here the CDR3 reads CASSLGSGLNQPQHF.